The sequence of this T cell receptor beta chain was determined in a study of beta chain features in type 1 diabetes. The entirety of the isolated RNA underwent reverse transcription, so expressed TCRB transcripts were sequenced. TCRdb keeps only in-frame clones here, not all; method: immunoSEQ multiplex PCR. The sample lists 300,000 to 350,000 clones; less than 15% were seen once. General study results and limits: Type 1 diabetes patients had moderately but significantly shorter TCRB CDR3s in all four CD4+ subsets. The influence of HLA type on TCRB rearrangement stayed undetermined.

Points on this clone: The antigen remains undetermined.

Sequencing was carried out using naive CD4+ T cells from blood. The TCR comes from a woman aged 18-29 years with type 1 diabetes.

The CDR3 sequence: CASSLAGDSYNEQFF. CDR3 sequence (DNA): TGCGCCAGCAGCTTAGCGGGAGATTCCTACAATGAGCAGTTCTTC. J is TRBJ2-1 and V is TRBV5-1, with 8 bases matching TRBD2. J gave up 1 base and V 2 bases, and 2 bases lay outside the gene matches. From germline, CDR1 is SGHRS and CDR2 YFSETQ. The CDR3 runs 15 residues.